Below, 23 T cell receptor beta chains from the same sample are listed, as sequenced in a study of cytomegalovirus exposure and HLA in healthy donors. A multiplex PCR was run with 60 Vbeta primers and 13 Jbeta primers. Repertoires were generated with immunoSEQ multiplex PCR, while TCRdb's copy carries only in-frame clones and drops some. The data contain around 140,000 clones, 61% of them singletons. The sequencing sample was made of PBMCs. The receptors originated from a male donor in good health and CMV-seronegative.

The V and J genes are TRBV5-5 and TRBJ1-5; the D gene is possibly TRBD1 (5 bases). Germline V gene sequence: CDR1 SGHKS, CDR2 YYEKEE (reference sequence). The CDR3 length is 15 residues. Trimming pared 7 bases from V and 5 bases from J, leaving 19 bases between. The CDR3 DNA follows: TGTGCCAGCCGCTGGGGCGCGGGGATCGATCAGCCCCAGCATTTT. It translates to CASRWGAGIDQPQHF.

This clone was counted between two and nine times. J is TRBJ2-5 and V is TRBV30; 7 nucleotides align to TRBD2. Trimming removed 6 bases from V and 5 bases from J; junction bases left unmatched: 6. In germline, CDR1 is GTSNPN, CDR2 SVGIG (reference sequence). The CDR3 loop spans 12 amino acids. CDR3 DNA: TGTGCCTGCCGACTAGCTGGGGAGACCCAGTACTTC. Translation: CACRLAGETQYF.

The CDR3 sequence: CASSLHRPTGTDPYEQYF. Here the CDR3 DNA reads TGTGCCAGCTCACTGCACCGTCCCACCGGGACAGACCCTTACGAGCAGTACTTC. The chain carries TRBV18 and TRBJ2-7; the match to TRBD1 covers 7 bases. The V gene's germline CDR1 is KGHSH and CDR2 LQKENI. V dropped 4 bases and J dropped 4; count of bases not matched to a gene: 19. The CDR3 loop spans 18 amino acids.

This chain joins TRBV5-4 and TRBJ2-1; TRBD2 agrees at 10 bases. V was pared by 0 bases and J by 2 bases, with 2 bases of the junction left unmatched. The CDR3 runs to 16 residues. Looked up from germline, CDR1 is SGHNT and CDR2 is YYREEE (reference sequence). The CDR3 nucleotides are TGTGCCAGCAGCTTGGGGACTAGCGGAACCTACAATGAGCAGTTCTTC. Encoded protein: CASSLGTSGTYNEQFF.

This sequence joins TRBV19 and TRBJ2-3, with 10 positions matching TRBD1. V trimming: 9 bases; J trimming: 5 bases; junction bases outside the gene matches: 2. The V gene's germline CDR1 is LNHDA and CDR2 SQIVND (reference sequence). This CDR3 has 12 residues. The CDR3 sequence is CASGTGVDTQYF. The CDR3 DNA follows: TGTGCCAGCGGGACAGGGGTAGATACGCAGTATTTT.

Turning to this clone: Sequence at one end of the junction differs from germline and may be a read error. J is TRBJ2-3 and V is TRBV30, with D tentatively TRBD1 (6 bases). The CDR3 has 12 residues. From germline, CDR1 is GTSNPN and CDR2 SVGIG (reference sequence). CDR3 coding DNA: TGTGCCTGGAGTTTTTCGACAGGTACGCAGTATTTT. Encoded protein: CAWSFSTGTQYF.

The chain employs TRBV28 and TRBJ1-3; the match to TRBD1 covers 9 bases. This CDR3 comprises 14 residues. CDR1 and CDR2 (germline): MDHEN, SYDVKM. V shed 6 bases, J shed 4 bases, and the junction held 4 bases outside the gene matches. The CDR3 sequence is CASSSGQGGNTIYF. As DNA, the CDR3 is TGTGCCAGCAGCTCGGGACAGGGAGGAAACACCATATATTTT.

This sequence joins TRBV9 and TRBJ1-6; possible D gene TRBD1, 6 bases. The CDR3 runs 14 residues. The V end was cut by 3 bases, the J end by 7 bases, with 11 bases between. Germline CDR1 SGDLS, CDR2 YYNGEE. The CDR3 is CASSARTENSPLHF. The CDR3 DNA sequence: TGTGCCAGCAGCGCTCGGACAGAGAATTCACCCCTCCACTTT.

In nucleotides, the CDR3 is TGTGCCAGCAGTTTTTTCTGGACAGGGAAAGGGCCTGGGGCCAACGTCCTGACTTTC. The encoded protein is CASSFFWTGKGPGANVLTF. This chain uses TRBV28 with TRBJ2-6, with 8 bases that match TRBD1. J gave up 2 bases and V 3 bases, and 12 bases lay outside the gene matches. Germline V CDR1 and CDR2: MDHEN, SYDVKM. The CDR3 consists of 19 residues.

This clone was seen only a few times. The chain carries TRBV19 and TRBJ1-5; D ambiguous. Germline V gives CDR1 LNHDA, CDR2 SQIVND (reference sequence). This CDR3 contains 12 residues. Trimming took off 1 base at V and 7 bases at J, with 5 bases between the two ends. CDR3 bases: TGTGCCAGTAGTATAGGCGGACAGCCCCAGCATTTT. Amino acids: CASSIGGQPQHF.

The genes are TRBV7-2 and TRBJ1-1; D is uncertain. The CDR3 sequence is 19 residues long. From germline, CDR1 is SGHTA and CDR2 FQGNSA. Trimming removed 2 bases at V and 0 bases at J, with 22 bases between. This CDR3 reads CASSLFVAVAGPLNTEAFF. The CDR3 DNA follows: TGTGCCAGCAGCTTATTCGTAGCTGTCGCGGGCCCCCTGAACACTGAAGCTTTCTTT.

The chain's CDR3 is CASSQVFGGAQFYEQYF. The CDR3 nucleotides are TGCGCCAGCAGCCAAGTCTTCGGGGGGGCGCAATTCTACGAGCAGTACTTC. The gene calls are TRBV4-1 and TRBJ2-7; 8 bases align to TRBD2. The V segment lost 1 base and the J segment 3 bases; nucleotides outside the gene matches: 11. Germline V CDR1 and CDR2: MGHRA, YSYEKL. The CDR3 length is 17 residues.

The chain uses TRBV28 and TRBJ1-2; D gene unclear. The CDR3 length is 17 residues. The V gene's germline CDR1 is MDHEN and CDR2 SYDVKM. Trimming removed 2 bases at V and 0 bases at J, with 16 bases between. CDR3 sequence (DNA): TGTGCCAGCAGTTTAACCGGTGGGGAGACCGCTAACTATGGCTACACCTTC. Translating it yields CASSLTGGETANYGYTF.

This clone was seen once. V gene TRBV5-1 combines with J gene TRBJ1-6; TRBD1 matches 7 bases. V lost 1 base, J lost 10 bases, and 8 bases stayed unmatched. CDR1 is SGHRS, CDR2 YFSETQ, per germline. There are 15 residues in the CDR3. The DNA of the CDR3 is TGCGCCAGCAGCTTGAACCAGGGGGAAGGGTCACCCCTCCACTTT. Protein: CASSLNQGEGSPLHF.

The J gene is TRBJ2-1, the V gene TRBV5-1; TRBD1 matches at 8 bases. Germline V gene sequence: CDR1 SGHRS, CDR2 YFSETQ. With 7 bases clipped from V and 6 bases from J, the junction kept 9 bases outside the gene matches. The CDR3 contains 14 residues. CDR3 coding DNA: TGCGCCAGCCAAAGGACAGGGTTCACCAATGAGCAGTTCTTC. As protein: CASQRTGFTNEQFF.

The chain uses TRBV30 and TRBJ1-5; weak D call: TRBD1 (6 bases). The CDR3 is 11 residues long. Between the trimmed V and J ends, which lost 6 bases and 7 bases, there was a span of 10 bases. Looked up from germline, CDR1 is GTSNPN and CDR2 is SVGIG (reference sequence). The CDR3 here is CACLGGQPQHF. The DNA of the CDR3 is TGTGCCTGTCTAGGGGGACAGCCCCAGCATTTT.

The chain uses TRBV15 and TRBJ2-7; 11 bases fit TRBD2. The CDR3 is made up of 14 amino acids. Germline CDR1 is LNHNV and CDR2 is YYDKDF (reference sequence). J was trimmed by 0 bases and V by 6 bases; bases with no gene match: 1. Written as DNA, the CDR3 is TGTGCCACCAGGACTAGCGGGGCCTCCTACGAGCAGTACTTC. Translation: CATRTSGASYEQYF. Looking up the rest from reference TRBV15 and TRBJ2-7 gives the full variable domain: DAMVIQNPRYQVTQFGKPVTLSCSQTLNHNVMYWYQQKSSQAPKLLFHYYDKDFNNEADTPDNFQSRRPNTSFCFLDIRSPGLGDTAMYLCATRTSGASYEQYFGPGTRLTVT.

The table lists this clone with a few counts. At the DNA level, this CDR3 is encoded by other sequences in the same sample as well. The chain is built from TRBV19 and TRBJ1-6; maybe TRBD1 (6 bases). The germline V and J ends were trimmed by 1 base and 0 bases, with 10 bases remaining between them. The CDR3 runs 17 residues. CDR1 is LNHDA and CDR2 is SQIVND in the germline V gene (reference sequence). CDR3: CASSIGQGSSYNSPLHF. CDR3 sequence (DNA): TGTGCCAGTAGTATAGGTCAGGGGAGCTCCTATAATTCACCCCTCCACTTT.

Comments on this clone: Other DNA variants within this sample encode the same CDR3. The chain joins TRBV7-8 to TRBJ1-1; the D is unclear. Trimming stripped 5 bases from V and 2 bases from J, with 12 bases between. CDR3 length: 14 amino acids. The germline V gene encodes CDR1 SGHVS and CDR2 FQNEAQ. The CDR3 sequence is CASSTRRENTEAFF. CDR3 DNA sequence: TGTGCCAGCAGCACGCGACGGGAAAACACTGAAGCTTTCTTT.

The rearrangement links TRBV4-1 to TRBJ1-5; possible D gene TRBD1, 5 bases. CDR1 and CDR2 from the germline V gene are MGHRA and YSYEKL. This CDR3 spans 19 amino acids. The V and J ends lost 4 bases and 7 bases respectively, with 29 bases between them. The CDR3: CASSPWRGPKGRSGQPQHF. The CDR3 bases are TGCGCCAGCAGCCCCTGGAGGGGACCAAAAGGGCGCAGCGGACAGCCCCAGCATTTT.

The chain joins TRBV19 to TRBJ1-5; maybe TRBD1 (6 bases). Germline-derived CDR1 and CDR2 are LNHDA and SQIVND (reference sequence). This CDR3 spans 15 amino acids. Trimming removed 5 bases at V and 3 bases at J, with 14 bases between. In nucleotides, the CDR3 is TGTGCCAGTAGTCAACAGGGCTCGGACAATCAGCCCCAGCATTTT. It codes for CASSQQGSDNQPQHF.

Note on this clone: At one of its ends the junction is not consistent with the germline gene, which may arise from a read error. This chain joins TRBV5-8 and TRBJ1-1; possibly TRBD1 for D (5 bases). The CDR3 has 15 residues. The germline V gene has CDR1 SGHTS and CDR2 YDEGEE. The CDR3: CPSSLEAGMNTEAFF. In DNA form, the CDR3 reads TGTCCCAGCAGCTTGGAGGCAGGGATGAACACTGAAGCTTTCTTT.

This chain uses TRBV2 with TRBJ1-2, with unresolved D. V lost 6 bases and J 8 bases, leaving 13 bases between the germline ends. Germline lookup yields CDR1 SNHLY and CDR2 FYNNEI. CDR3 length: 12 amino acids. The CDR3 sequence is CASSERGSGYTF. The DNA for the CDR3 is TGTGCCAGCAGCGAGCGGGGAAGCGGCTACACCTTC.